The present T cell receptor (beta chain) was sequenced within a study of tumor and adjacent non-tumor tissue in lung cancer. Study results and caveats: Higher tumor TCR diversity was associated with shorter survival.

Points on this clonotype: What it binds is unknown.

This CDR3 comprises 16 residues. Germline V gives CDR1 MNHNY, CDR2 SVGAGI (reference sequence). Trimming left V 7 bases short and J 7 bases short, with 22 bases between. No cell sorting was done before RNA was extracted from the tissue. A modified ARM-PCR protocol with three rounds of nested PCR amplified TCRbeta. TCRdb fed the multiplex PCR reads into MiXCR, producing one record per CDR3 protein. The data contain under 250,000 distinct CDR3 sequences, 60% to 85% of them singletons. Sequenced: lung tumor tissue. The chain joins TRBV6-6 to TRBJ2-2, with D tentatively TRBD1 (6 bases). The clonotype originates from a man aged 55-75 years with non-small cell lung cancer. The CDR3 DNA reads as TGTGCCAGCAACCCAGCCCAGGGGCCGGGTAGCGGGGAGCTGTTTTTT. Protein: CASNPAQGPGSGELFF.